This T cell receptor beta chain was obtained from a study of Graves' ophthalmopathy and Graves' hyperthyroidism. Amplification from RNA transcripts yielded the TCR beta CDR3 regions. HTBI primers were used in a first-round RT-PCR, which preceded a second-round multiplex PCR. TCRdb processed the multiplex PCR reads anew with MiXCR; each CDR3 protein has one entry. Among around 600,000 distinct CDR3 sequences listed, roughly 41% were seen once. The V and J ends lost 8 bases and 1 base respectively, with 8 bases between them. Looked up from germline, CDR1 is LNHDA and CDR2 is SQIVND (reference sequence). The CDR3 covers 12 residues.

The receptor's source is an adult man with Graves' ophthalmopathy. This chain joins TRBV19 and TRBJ1-1; unclear D gene. The specimen was peripheral blood. The CDR3 bases are TGTGCCAGTCATTGGGGGAACACTGAAGCTTTCTTT. It is translated as CASHWGNTEAFF. Variable domain in full (rest from reference TRBV19 and TRBJ1-1): DGGITQSPKYLFRKEGQNVTLSCEQNLNHDAMYWYRQDPGQGLRLIYYSQIVNDFQKGDIAEGYSVSREKKESFPLTVTSAQKNPTAFYLCASHWGNTEAFFGQGTRLTVV.